Presented here are 29 T cell receptor beta chains from one specimen sequenced in a study of beta chain features in type 1 diabetes. Expressed TCRB transcripts were sequenced because the entire RNA isolate underwent reverse transcription. Produced via immunoSEQ multiplex PCR; TCRdb's table is partial and in-frame only. The repertoire includes 680,000 or so clones, about a sixth of them detected once, and about 0.097% sits in the top ten. The source material was naive CD4+ T cells from blood. The receptors shown here come from a man aged 18 to 29 in good health.

V usage is TRBV18 and J usage is TRBJ2-7; 11 bases map to TRBD2. The CDR3 extends over 15 amino acids. Germline V gene data show CDR1 as KGHSH and CDR2 as LQKENI. Trimming at V came to 1 base and at J to 3 bases, leaving 2 bases not matched to a gene. The CDR3 bases are TGTGCCAGCTCACCACAAACTAGCGGGAGCTACGAGCAGTACTTC. This encodes CASSPQTSGSYEQYF.

The table lists this clone with a few counts. The chain has TRBV6-5 and TRBJ2-1; D unclear. The V end lost 8 bases, the J end lost 0 bases, and 14 bases lay between the germline ends. The CDR3 covers 15 residues. Germline assignment: CDR1 MNHEY and CDR2 SVGAGI. CDR3 sequence (DNA): TGTGCCAGCCGCAGGCAGTACAGCTCCTACAATGAGCAGTTCTTC. Encoded protein: CASRRQYSSYNEQFF.

The table lists this clone with a few counts. The chain has TRBV9 and TRBJ2-1, with 8 bases that match TRBD1. Germline loops: CDR1 SGDLS, CDR2 YYNGEE. This CDR3 spans 14 amino acids. Trimming cost V 4 bases and J 5 bases; bases outside gene matches: 5. CDR3 sequence: CASSIQGVHNEQFF. The CDR3 DNA reads TGTGCCAGCAGCATACAGGGGGTGCACAATGAGCAGTTCTTC. The whole variable domain, filled in from reference TRBV9 and TRBJ2-1, reads DSGVTQTPKHLITATGQRVTLRCSPRSGDLSVYWYQQSLDQGLQFLIQYYNGEERAKGNILERFSAQQFPDLHSELNLSSLELGDSALYFCASSIQGVHNEQFFGPGTRLTVL.

This clone was picked up a small number of times. Within the sample, other DNA sequences also encode this same CDR3. The chain uses TRBV7-2 and TRBJ2-1; D might be TRBD2 (5 bases). Trimming removed 1 base from V and 0 bases from J, with 10 bases in between. This CDR3 spans 16 amino acids. Germline lookup yields CDR1 SGHTA and CDR2 FQGNSA. CDR3 amino acids: CASSLVAGSSYNEQFF. DNA for the CDR3: TGTGCCAGCAGCTTAGTGGCGGGTAGCTCCTACAATGAGCAGTTCTTC. Variable domain in full (rest from reference TRBV7-2 and TRBJ2-1): GAGVSQSPSNKVTEKGKDVELRCDPISGHTALYWYRQSLGQGLEFLIYFQGNSAPDKSGLPSDRFSAERTGGSVSTLTIQRTQQEDSAVYLCASSLVAGSSYNEQFFGPGTRLTVL.

The chain recombines TRBV7-6 with TRBJ1-3; D may be TRBD1 (6 bases). The germline gives CDR1 SGHVS, CDR2 FNYEAQ. The CDR3 contains 12 residues. Trimming took off 5 bases at V and 7 bases at J, with 9 bases between the two ends. The CDR3 DNA follows: TGTGCCAGCAGCCTCGGGGGCAACACCATATATTTT. Its protein is CASSLGGNTIYF.

This clone has a handful of counts. This chain links TRBV6-1 with TRBJ2-7; no clear D gene. The CDR3 is 14 residues long. V was shortened by 5 bases and J by 7 bases, with 18 bases between the two germline ends. Germline V gene data show CDR1 as MNHNS and CDR2 as SASEGT. The CDR3 here is CASSLGNRFEEQYF. As DNA, the CDR3 is TGTGCCAGCAGTCTGGGGAATCGGTTTGAAGAGCAGTACTTC.

The CDR3 DNA follows: TGTGCCAGTAGTAGACCCCTTCACAGGGGGCCCCAGCCCCAGCATTTT. It yields the protein CASSRPLHRGPQPQHF. The chain employs TRBV19 and TRBJ1-5, with TRBD1 matching 9 bases. This CDR3 region has 16 residues. V shed 4 bases, J shed 7 bases, and the junction held 11 bases outside the gene matches. CDR1 and CDR2 from the germline V gene are LNHDA and SQIVND (reference sequence).

This clone was seen more than once but under ten times. J is TRBJ2-7 and V is TRBV7-9, with unresolved D. Germline CDR1 is SEHNR and CDR2 is FQNEAQ (reference sequence). The CDR3 totals 11 residues. The V end was cut by 5 bases, the J end by 7 bases, with 9 bases between. Here the CDR3 DNA reads TGTGCCAGCAGCCGTTTTCTTGAGCAGTACTTC. It codes for CASSRFLEQYF.

This rearrangement joins TRBV18 to TRBJ1-5; 8 positions agree with TRBD1. The CDR3 runs to 14 residues. Germline V gives CDR1 KGHSH, CDR2 LQKENI. V was clipped by 4 bases and J by 11 bases; unmatched bases: 10. CDR3 sequence: CASSLGQGLIAQHF. DNA for the CDR3: TGTGCCAGCTCACTAGGACAGGGCCTCATCGCCCAGCATTTT.

This sequence joins TRBV7-2 and TRBJ2-4; D is tentatively TRBD1 or TRBD2 (5 bases each). The CDR3 sequence is 15 residues long. The germline V and J ends were trimmed by 3 bases and 5 bases, with 14 bases remaining between them. In germline, CDR1 is SGHTA, CDR2 FQGNSA. The CDR3, as DNA: TGTGCCAGCAGCTTTACCCGGGACCCAGAAAACATTCAGTACTTC. Its protein product is CASSFTRDPENIQYF.

The chain couples TRBV19 to TRBJ1-2; D is unresolved. The V gene's germline CDR1 is LNHDA and CDR2 SQIVND (reference sequence). Between the trimmed V and J ends, which lost 3 bases and 4 bases, there was a span of 9 bases. The CDR3 has 13 amino acids. The CDR3 reads CASSIGTFYGYTF. CDR3 bases: TGTGCCAGTAGTATTGGCACCTTCTATGGCTACACCTTC.

This clone was picked up a small number of times. The CDR3 nucleotides read TGCGCCAGCAGCTTGGGTCTAGCGGGACCCTACGAGCAGTACTTC. Protein: CASSLGLAGPYEQYF. V is TRBV5-1 and J is TRBJ2-7; 9 bases line up with TRBD2. J lost 2 bases, V lost 0 bases, and 3 bases had no gene match. Germline V lookup: CDR1 SGHRS, CDR2 YFSETQ. CDR3 size: 15 residues.

The chain couples TRBV5-4 to TRBJ1-1; 10 bases line up with TRBD1. Trimming at V came to 10 bases and at J to 5 bases, leaving 8 bases not matched to a gene. Germline CDR1 reads SGHNT; CDR2 reads YYREEE (reference sequence). The CDR3 extends over 13 amino acids. CDR3: CAVRQGAKTEAFF. For the CDR3, the DNA is TGTGCCGTCAGACAGGGGGCTAAAACTGAAGCTTTCTTT.

This clone has more than one count but fewer than ten. The V and J genes are TRBV5-1 and TRBJ1-6, with 7 bases lining up with TRBD1. Germline V lookup: CDR1 SGHRS, CDR2 YFSETQ. CDR3 size: 16 residues. V lost 2 bases and J lost 10; bases outside the gene matches: 12. The CDR3 reads CASSFQGGQTDSPLHF. For the CDR3, the DNA is TGCGCCAGCAGCTTCCAAGGGGGACAGACGGACTCACCCCTCCACTTT.

The DNA of the CDR3 is TGTGCCAGCAGGGCCCTTGGGCGGGACCAGACCACCAACTACAATGAGCAGTTCTTC. This sequence encodes CASRALGRDQTTNYNEQFF. This rearrangement joins TRBV9 to TRBJ2-1, with a tentative D call TRBD2 (6 bases). V gave up 5 bases and J gave up 3 bases, with 27 bases separating them. This CDR3 is built from 19 residues. Germline V CDR1 and CDR2: SGDLS, YYNGEE.

This clone was detected only a few times. The chain couples TRBV7-2 to TRBJ1-2; 7 nucleotides agree with TRBD1. The CDR3 extends over 14 amino acids. Losses at the gene ends were 1 base for V and 6 bases for J; bases not matched to a gene: 5. The germline V gene encodes CDR1 SGHTA and CDR2 FQGNSA. Here the CDR3 DNA reads TGTGCCAGCAGCTTAGGTCAGGGGGTGAATGGCTACACCTTC. Translation: CASSLGQGVNGYTF.

The V gene is TRBV14, the J gene TRBJ2-7; 7 bases are a match to TRBD1. CDR1 and CDR2 (germline): SGHDN, FVKESK. The CDR3 is 18 residues long. The V segment lost 0 bases and the J segment 0 bases; nucleotides outside the gene matches: 11. CDR3 amino acids: CASSQDWSRGRISYEQYF. CDR3 coding DNA: TGTGCCAGCAGCCAAGATTGGTCAAGGGGGCGCATCTCCTACGAGCAGTACTTC.

This clone has only a few counts. In DNA form, the CDR3 reads TGTGCCAGCAGCCGAGACAGGGGAATCGGCCAAGAGACCCAGTACTTC. It encodes CASSRDRGIGQETQYF. V usage is TRBV7-2 and J usage is TRBJ2-5, with 8 bases identical to TRBD1. The trim removed 5 bases at V and 1 base at J, leaving 9 bases unmatched. The CDR3 spans 16 residues. Germline assignment: CDR1 SGHTA and CDR2 FQGNSA.

The chain has TRBV5-6 and TRBJ2-5; perhaps TRBD2 as D (6 bases). Germline V gene lookup returns CDR1 SGHDT and CDR2 YYEEEE. V lost 1 base and J lost 4, with 11 bases in between. This CDR3 is 14 amino acids long. The CDR3 DNA follows: TGTGCCAGCAGCTTGTGGGGGGTGAGAGAGACCCAGTACTTC. Its protein product is CASSLWGVRETQYF. Based on the CDR3 plus reference TRBV5-6 and TRBJ2-5, the full variable domain is DAGVTQSPTHLIKTRGQQVTLRCSPKSGHDTVSWYQQALGQGPQFIFQYYEEEERQRGNFPDRFSGHQFPNYSSELNVNALLLGDSALYLCASSLWGVRETQYFGPGTRLLVL.

This sequence joins TRBV28 and TRBJ2-1, with a possible D match to TRBD1 (5 bases). The CDR3 is made up of 16 amino acids. Between the trimmed V and J ends, which lost 3 bases and 2 bases, there was a span of 14 bases. The V gene's germline CDR1 is MDHEN and CDR2 SYDVKM. The CDR3 nucleotides read TGTGCCAGCAGTTTTGACGGCAGGGCTGCCTACAATGAGCAGTTCTTC. Protein product: CASSFDGRAAYNEQFF.

This clone occurred a few times. The gene calls are TRBV10-3 and TRBJ1-6, with 8 positions matching TRBD1. Germline loops: CDR1 ENHRY, CDR2 SYGVKD. The CDR3 totals 18 residues. Losses at the gene ends were 4 bases for V and 7 bases for J; bases not matched to a gene: 15. CDR3: CAISGSPLFTGGNSPLHF. As DNA, the CDR3 is TGTGCCATCAGTGGGTCCCCCCTGTTTACAGGGGGAAATTCACCCCTCCACTTT.

This clone was seen more than once but under ten times. The J gene is TRBJ2-1, the V gene TRBV30; tentatively, D is TRBD2 (7 bases). The CDR3 totals 16 residues. V lost 0 bases, J lost 7 bases, and 19 bases lay in between. Germline V gene data show CDR1 as GTSNPN and CDR2 as SVGIG (reference sequence). The CDR3 sequence is CAWSVWGGLRFNEQFF. DNA of the CDR3: TGTGCCTGGAGTGTATGGGGGGGCCTTAGGTTTAATGAGCAGTTCTTC.

This chain joins TRBV7-9 and TRBJ1-1; tentative D call: TRBD1 (5 bases). V lost 5 bases and J 1 base, leaving 20 bases between the germline ends. Per germline, CDR1 SEHNR and CDR2 FQNEAQ (reference sequence). This CDR3 region has 17 residues. The CDR3 protein is CASSQAPSVGGNTEAFF. DNA for the CDR3: TGTGCCAGCAGCCAAGCTCCGTCGGTTGGGGGGAACACTGAAGCTTTCTTT.

This clone showed up just a few times. CDR3 nucleotides: TGTGCCAGCAGCTCACAGGGGGTGGCTAATGAAAAACTGTTTTTT. This codes for CASSSQGVANEKLFF. The rearrangement joins TRBV6-5 to TRBJ1-4; 8 bases are shared with TRBD1. The CDR3 contains 15 residues. From germline, CDR1 is MNHEY and CDR2 SVGAGI. Trimming took 6 bases from V and 3 from J; bases not matched to a gene: 6.

For this clone: Other DNA sequences of this sample code for an identical CDR3. V gene TRBV29-1 combines with J gene TRBJ2-4; TRBD2 aligns across 13 bases. Germline lookup yields CDR1 SQVTM and CDR2 ANQGSEA. With 4 bases clipped from V and 10 bases from J, the junction kept 22 bases outside the gene matches. This CDR3 is 19 amino acids long. The CDR3 region is CSVGVSPGSGLAGAGIQYF. Written as DNA, the CDR3 is TGCAGCGTTGGAGTTTCTCCGGGGAGCGGACTAGCGGGAGCCGGGATTCAGTACTTC.

This chain joins TRBV18 and TRBJ2-3; a possible D gene is TRBD1 (6 bases). The CDR3 sequence is 15 residues long. Trimming stripped 2 bases from V and 4 bases from J, with 13 bases between. The germline gives CDR1 KGHSH, CDR2 LQKENI. CDR3 nucleotides: TGTGCCAGCTCACCAGGCCGGAAGGGGGCAGATACGCAGTATTTT. This encodes CASSPGRKGADTQYF. Variable domain in full (rest from reference TRBV18 and TRBJ2-3): NAGVMQNPRHLVRRRGQEARLRCSPMKGHSHVYWYRQLPEEGLKFMVYLQKENIIDESGMPKERFSAEFPKEGPSILRIQQVVRGDSAAYFCASSPGRKGADTQYFGPGTRLTVL.

The CDR3 region is CASSPRGAGGLIYEQYF. The CDR3 nucleotides read TGTGCCAGCAGCCCACGTGGCGCGGGAGGTTTGATTTACGAGCAGTACTTC. This chain links TRBV7-2 with TRBJ2-7; 8 positions match TRBD2. There are 17 residues in the CDR3. The trim removed 5 bases at V and 4 bases at J, leaving 16 bases unmatched. Germline loops: CDR1 SGHTA, CDR2 FQGNSA.

This chain joins TRBV7-9 and TRBJ2-1, with 9 bases lining up with TRBD1. Germline assignment: CDR1 SEHNR and CDR2 FQNEAQ (reference sequence). V dropped 5 bases and J dropped 0; count of bases not matched to a gene: 8. The CDR3 runs 17 residues. CDR3 in amino acids: CASSPRTGASSYNEQFF. CDR3 coding DNA: TGTGCCAGCAGCCCTCGGACAGGGGCCAGCTCCTACAATGAGCAGTTCTTC.

J is TRBJ1-1 and V is TRBV7-2, with 8 bases aligning to TRBD1. The CDR3 contains 13 residues. From germline, CDR1 is SGHTA and CDR2 FQGNSA. The V and J ends lost 5 bases and 3 bases, in that order; junction bases with no gene match: 2. As DNA, the CDR3 is TGTGCCAGCAGCCCCAGGGGGCACACTGAAGCTTTCTTT. Encoded protein: CASSPRGHTEAFF.